Presented here are 3 T cell receptor beta chains from one specimen sequenced in a study of Graves' ophthalmopathy and Graves' hyperthyroidism. Transcripts of RNA were the source for amplifying TCR beta CDR3 regions. An opening RT-PCR round employed HTBI primers and preceded a second-round multiplex PCR. TCRdb recomputed calls from the multiplex PCR reads with MiXCR, one row per CDR3 protein. Of under 400,000 distinct CDR3 sequences in the sample, roughly a sixth are singletons; the top ten hold roughly 12%. Input material: peripheral blood. Receptors were obtained from an adult man with Graves' ophthalmopathy.

The sample holds many counts of this clonotype. The chain links TRBV15 to TRBJ2-7; D may be TRBD1 (5 bases). CDR1 is LNHNV and CDR2 is YYDKDF in the germline V gene (reference sequence). V was clipped by 0 bases and J by 5 bases, with 14 bases between them. This CDR3 comprises 15 residues. This CDR3 reads CATSRDPTDANEQYF. DNA of the CDR3: TGTGCCACCAGCAGAGATCCGACAGACGCCAACGAGCAGTACTTC.

At least ten counts were recorded for this clonotype. This chain links TRBV6-6 with TRBJ2-7, with 7 bases identical to TRBD1. V shed 7 bases, J shed 3 bases, and the junction held 9 bases outside the gene matches. This CDR3 contains 14 residues. The V gene's germline CDR1 is MNHNY and CDR2 SVGAGI (reference sequence). CDR3 protein: CASNLQGQGYEQYF. The CDR3 DNA sequence: TGTGCCAGCAATCTACAGGGGCAGGGCTACGAGCAGTACTTC.

This clonotype has at least ten counts. The chain employs TRBV29-1 and TRBJ2-5, with 9 bases lining up with TRBD1. The J segment lost 5 bases and the V segment lost 6 bases, leaving 7 bases of the junction unmatched. The CDR3 covers 13 residues. The germline CDR1 and CDR2 sequences are SQVTM and ANQGSEA. CDR3 nucleotide sequence: TGCAGCGTCCCGGACAGGGGAACGGAGACCCAGTACTTC. Amino acid sequence: CSVPDRGTETQYF.